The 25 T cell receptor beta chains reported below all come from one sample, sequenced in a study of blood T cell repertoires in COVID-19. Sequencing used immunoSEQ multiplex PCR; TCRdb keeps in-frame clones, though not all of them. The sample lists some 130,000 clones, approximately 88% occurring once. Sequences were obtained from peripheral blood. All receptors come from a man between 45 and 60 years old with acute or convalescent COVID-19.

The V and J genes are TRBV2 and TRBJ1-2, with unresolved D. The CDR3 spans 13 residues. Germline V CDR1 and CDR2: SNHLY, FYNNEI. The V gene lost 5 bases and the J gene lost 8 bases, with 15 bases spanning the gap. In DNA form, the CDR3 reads TGTGCCAGCAGTCTAGGATCCATCGGCGGCTACACCTTC. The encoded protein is CASSLGSIGGYTF.

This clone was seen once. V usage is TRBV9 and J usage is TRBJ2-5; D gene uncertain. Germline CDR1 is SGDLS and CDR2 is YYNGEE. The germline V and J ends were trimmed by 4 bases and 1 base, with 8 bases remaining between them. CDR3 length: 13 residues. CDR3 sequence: CASSRGLQETQYF. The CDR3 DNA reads TGTGCCAGCAGCCGCGGTCTCCAAGAGACCCAGTACTTC.

As DNA, the CDR3 is TGCGCCAGCAGTGGGTTGGGACAGGGGAACACTGAAGCTTTCTTT. It translates to CASSGLGQGNTEAFF. This rearrangement joins TRBV10-1 to TRBJ1-1; 9 bases align to TRBD1. The CDR3 covers 15 residues. The trim removed 4 bases at V and 1 base at J, leaving 4 bases unmatched. Germline V gene lookup returns CDR1 WNHNN and CDR2 SYGVQD (reference sequence).

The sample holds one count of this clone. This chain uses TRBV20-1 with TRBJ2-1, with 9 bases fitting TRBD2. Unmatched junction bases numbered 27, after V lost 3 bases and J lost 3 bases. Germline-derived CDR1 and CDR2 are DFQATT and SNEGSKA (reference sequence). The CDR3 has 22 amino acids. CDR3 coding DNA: TGCAGTGCTAGTTCGAGTCCCCCCAACCTAGCGGGGTACTGGAAGAGCTACAATGAGCAGTTCTTC. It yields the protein CSASSSPPNLAGYWKSYNEQFF.

The CDR3 DNA is TGTGCCAGCAGCTCGAAAAGCGGGGGGATCACAGATACGCAGTATTTT. This gives the protein CASSSKSGGITDTQYF. The chain carries TRBV7-3 and TRBJ2-3, with 9 bases fitting TRBD2. Germline V gene sequence: CDR1 SGHTA, CDR2 FQGTGA. The ends lost 4 bases at V and 2 bases at J; junction bases unmatched: 7. The CDR3 is 16 amino acids.

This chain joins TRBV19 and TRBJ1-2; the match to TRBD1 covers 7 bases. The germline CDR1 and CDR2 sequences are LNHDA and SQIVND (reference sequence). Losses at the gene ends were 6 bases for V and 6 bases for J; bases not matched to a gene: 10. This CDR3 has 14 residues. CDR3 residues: CASSAQTGIHGYTF. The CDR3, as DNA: TGTGCCAGTAGCGCCCAGACAGGGATACATGGCTACACCTTC. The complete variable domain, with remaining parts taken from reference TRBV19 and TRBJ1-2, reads DGGITQSPKYLFRKEGQNVTLSCEQNLNHDAMYWYRQDPGQGLRLIYYSQIVNDFQKGDIAEGYSVSREKKESFPLTVTSAQKNPTAFYLCASSAQTGIHGYTFGSGTRLTVV.

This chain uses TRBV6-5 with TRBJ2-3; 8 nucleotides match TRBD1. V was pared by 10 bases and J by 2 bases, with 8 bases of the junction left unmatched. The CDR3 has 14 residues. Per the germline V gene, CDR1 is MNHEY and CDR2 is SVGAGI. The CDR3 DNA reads TGTGCCACCACTCCGGGACAGGCCACAGATACGCAGTATTTT. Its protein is CATTPGQATDTQYF.

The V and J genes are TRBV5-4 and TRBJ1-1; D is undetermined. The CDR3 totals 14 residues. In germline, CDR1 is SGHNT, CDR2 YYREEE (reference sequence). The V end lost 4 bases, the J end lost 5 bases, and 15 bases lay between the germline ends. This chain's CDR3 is CASSVSLQRTEAFF. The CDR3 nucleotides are TGTGCCAGCAGCGTTTCATTGCAGAGGACTGAAGCTTTCTTT.

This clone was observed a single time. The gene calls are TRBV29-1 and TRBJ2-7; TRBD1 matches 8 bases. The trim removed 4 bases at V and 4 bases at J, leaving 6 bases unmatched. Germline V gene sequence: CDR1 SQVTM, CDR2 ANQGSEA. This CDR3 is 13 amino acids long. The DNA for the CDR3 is TGCAGCGTTGGGACAGGGCCTTCATACGAGCAGTACTTC. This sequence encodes CSVGTGPSYEQYF.

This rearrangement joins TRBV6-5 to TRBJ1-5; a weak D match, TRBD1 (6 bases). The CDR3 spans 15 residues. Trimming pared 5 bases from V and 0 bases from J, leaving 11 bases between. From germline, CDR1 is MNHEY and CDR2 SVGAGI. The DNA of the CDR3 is TGTGCCAGCAGTCCTCAGGGGTATAGCAATCAGCCCCAGCATTTT. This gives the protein CASSPQGYSNQPQHF.

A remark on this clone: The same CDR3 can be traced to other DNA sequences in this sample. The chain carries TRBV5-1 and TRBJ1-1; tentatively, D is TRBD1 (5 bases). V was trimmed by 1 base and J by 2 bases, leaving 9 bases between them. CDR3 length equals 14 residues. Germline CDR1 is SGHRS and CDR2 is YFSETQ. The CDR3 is CASSLSTVNTEAFF. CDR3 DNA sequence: TGCGCCAGCAGCTTGTCGACAGTTAACACTGAAGCTTTCTTT. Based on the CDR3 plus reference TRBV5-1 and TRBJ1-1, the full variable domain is KAGVTQTPRYLIKTRGQQVTLSCSPISGHRSVSWYQQTPGQGLQFLFEYFSETQRNKGNFPGRFSGRQFSNSRSEMNVSTLELGDSALYLCASSLSTVNTEAFFGQGTRLTVV.

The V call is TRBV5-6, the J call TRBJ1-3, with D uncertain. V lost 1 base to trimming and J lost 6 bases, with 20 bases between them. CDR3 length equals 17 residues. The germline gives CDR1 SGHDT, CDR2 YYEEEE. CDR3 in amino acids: CASSLWLEYSAPNTIYF. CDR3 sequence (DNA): TGTGCCAGCAGCTTGTGGCTGGAGTATTCAGCTCCAAACACCATATATTTT.

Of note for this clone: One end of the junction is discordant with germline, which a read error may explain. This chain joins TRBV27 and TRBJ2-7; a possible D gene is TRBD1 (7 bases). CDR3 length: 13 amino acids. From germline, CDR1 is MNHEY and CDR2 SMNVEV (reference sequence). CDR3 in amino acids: CAGRGDTGVEQYF. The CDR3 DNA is TGTGCCGGCAGGGGGGATACAGGGGTGGAGCAGTACTTC.

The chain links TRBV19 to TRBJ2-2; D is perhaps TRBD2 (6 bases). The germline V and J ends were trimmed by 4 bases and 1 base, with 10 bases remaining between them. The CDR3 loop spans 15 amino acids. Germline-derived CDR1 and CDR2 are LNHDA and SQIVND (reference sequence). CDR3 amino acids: CASSRLEGNTGELFF. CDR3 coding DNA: TGTGCCAGTAGTAGGTTGGAGGGGAACACCGGGGAGCTGTTTTTT. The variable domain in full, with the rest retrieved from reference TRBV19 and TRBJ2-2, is DGGITQSPKYLFRKEGQNVTLSCEQNLNHDAMYWYRQDPGQGLRLIYYSQIVNDFQKGDIAEGYSVSREKKESFPLTVTSAQKNPTAFYLCASSRLEGNTGELFFGEGSRLTVL.

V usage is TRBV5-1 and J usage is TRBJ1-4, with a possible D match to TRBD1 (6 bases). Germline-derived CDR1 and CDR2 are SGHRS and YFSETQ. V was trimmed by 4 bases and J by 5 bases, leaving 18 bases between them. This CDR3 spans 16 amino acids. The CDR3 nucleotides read TGCGCCAGCAGCGTAGGGGGAGCGGGACCGAATGAAAAACTGTTTTTT. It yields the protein CASSVGGAGPNEKLFF.

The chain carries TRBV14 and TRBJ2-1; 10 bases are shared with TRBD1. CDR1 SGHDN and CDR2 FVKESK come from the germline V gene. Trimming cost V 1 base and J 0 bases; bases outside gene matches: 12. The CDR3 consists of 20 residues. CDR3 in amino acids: CASSQGKGQGRRNSYNEQFF. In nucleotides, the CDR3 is TGTGCCAGCAGCCAAGGGAAGGGACAGGGGAGACGGAACTCCTACAATGAGCAGTTCTTC. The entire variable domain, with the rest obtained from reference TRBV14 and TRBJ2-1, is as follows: EAGVTQFPSHSVIEKGQTVTLRCDPISGHDNLYWYRRVMGKEIKFLLHFVKESKQDESGMPNNRFLAERTGGTYSTLKVQPAELEDSGVYFCASSQGKGQGRRNSYNEQFFGPGTRLTVL.

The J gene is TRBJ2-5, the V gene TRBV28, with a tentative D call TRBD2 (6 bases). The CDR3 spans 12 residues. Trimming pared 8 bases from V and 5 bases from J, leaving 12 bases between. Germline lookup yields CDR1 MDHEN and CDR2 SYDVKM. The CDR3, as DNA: TGTGCCAGCGGGGGACTTAGGGAGACCCAGTACTTC. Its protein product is CASGGLRETQYF.

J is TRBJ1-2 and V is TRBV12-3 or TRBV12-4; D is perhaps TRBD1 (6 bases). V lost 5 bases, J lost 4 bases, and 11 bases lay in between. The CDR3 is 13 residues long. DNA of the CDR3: TGTGCCAGCAGTCAGGGGTTAGGCTATGGCTACACCTTC. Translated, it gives CASSQGLGYGYTF.

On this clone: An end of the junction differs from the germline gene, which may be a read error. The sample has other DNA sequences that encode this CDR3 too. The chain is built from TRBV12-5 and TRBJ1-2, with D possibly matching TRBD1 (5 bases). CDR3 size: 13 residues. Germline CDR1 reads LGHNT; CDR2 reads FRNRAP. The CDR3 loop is CASGLGTNYGYTF. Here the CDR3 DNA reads TGTGCTAGTGGCTTGGGGACTAACTATGGCTACACTTTC.

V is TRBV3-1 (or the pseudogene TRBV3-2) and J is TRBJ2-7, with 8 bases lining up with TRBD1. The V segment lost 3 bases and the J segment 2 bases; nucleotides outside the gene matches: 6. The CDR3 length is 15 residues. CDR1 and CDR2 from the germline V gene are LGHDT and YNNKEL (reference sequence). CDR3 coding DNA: TGTGCCAGCAGCCATAGACAGGGGAGGACCTACGAGCAGTACTTC. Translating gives CASSHRQGRTYEQYF.

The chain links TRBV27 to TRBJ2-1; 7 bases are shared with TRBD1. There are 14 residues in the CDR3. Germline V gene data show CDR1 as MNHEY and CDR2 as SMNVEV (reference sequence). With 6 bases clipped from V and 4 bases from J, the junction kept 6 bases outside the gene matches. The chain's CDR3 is CASRRQGGYNEQFF. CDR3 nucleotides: TGTGCCAGCAGACGACAGGGCGGGTACAATGAGCAGTTCTTC.

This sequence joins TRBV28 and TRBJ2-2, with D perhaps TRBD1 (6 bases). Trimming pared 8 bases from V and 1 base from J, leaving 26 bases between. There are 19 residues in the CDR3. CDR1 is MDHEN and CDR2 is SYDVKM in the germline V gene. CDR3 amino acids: CASQGPAPRQILNTGELFF. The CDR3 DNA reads TGTGCCAGCCAGGGGCCAGCCCCGCGACAGATTCTGAACACCGGGGAGCTGTTTTTT.

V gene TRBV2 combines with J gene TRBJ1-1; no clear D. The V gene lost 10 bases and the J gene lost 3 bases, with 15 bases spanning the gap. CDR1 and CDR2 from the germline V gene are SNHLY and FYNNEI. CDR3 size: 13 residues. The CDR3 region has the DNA TGTGCCACCCGCGTCGGGGAGGACACTGAAGCTTTCTTT. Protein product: CATRVGEDTEAFF.

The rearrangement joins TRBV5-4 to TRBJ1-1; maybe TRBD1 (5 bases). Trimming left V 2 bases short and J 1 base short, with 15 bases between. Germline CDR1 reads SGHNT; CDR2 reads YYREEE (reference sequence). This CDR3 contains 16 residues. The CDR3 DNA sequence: TGTGCCAGCAGCTTTGGGGGGGAAGCGGCGAACACTGAAGCTTTCTTT. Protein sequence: CASSFGGEAANTEAFF.

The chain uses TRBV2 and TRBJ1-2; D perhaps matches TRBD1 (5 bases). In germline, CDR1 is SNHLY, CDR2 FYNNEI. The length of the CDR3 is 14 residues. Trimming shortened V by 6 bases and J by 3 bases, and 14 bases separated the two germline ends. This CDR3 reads CASSVTGTYYGYTF. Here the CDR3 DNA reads TGTGCCAGCAGCGTCACAGGTACATACTATGGCTACACCTTC.